The sequence of this T cell receptor beta chain was determined in a study of Ad26.COV2.S vaccination and SARS-CoV-2 variants. Profiling relied on immunoSEQ multiplex PCR, and the TCRdb table lists in-frame clones only, not all of them. Here the sample spans roughly 380,000 clones, 80% to 90% being singletons. As regards this clone: As yet, its antigen is unknown.

The treatment denotes: about 20 received Ad26.COV2.S at low or high dose, single or two shots; a few received placebo; per-sample allocation not given. Sample collection was performed on day 63 after the first vaccine or placebo injection. An adult of 18-55 years in Boston served as donor. Whole-study findings and limits: Measurement of non-spike TCR breadth gave similar results in vaccine and placebo recipients.

Germline lookup yields CDR1 SGHRS and CDR2 YFSETQ. Between the trimmed V and J ends, which lost 4 bases and 4 bases, there was a span of 17 bases. The CDR3 sequence is 15 residues long. V and J are TRBV5-1 and TRBJ1-2; D may be TRBD1 (5 bases). The specimen was peripheral blood, collected in a trial of Ad26.COV2.S vaccine versus placebo. The sequence derives from a person between 18 and 65 years old who received the Ad26.COV2.S COVID-19 vaccine or a placebo. The CDR3 nucleotides read TGCGCCAGCAGCCAACGGACCGGGACTCGCTATGGCTACACCTTC. The encoded protein is CASSQRTGTRYGYTF.